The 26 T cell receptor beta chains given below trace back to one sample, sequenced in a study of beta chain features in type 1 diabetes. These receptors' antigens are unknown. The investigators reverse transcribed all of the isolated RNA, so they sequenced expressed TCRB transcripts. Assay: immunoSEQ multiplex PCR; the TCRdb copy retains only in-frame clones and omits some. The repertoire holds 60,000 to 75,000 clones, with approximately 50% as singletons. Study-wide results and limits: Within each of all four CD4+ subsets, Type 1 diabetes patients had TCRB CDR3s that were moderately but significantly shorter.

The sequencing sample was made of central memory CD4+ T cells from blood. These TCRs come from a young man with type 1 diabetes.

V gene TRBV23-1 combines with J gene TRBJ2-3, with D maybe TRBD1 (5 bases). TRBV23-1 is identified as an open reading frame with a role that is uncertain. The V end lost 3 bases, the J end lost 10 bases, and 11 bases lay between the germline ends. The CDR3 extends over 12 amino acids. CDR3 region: CASSQRRQSQYF. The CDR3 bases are TGCGCCAGCAGTCAGAGGAGACAGTCGCAGTATTTT.

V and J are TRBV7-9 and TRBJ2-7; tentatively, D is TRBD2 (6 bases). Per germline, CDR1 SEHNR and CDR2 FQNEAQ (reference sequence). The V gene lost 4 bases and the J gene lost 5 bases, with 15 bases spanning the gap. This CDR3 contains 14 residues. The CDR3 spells CASSSTSMGDEQYF. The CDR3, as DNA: TGTGCCAGCAGCTCGACTAGTATGGGCGACGAGCAGTACTTC.

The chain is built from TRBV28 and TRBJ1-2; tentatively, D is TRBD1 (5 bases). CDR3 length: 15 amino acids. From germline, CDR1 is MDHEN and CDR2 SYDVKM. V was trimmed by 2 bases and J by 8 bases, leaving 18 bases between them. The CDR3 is CASSLPQGYLLGYTF. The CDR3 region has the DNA TGTGCCAGCAGTTTACCTCAGGGATACCTATTAGGCTACACCTTC.

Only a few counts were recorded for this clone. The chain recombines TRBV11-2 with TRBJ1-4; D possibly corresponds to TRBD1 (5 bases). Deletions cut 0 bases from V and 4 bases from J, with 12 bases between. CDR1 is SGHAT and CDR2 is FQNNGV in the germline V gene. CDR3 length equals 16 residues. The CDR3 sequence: CASSLDSRARNEKLFF. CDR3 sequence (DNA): TGTGCCAGCAGCTTAGATAGCAGGGCCCGTAATGAAAAACTGTTTTTT.

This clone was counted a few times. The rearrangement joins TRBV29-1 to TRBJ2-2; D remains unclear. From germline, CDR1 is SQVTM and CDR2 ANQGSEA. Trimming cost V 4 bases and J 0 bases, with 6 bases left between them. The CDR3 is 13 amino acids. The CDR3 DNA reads TGCAGCGTTGGGCGGCCGAACACCGGGGAGCTGTTTTTT. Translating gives CSVGRPNTGELFF.

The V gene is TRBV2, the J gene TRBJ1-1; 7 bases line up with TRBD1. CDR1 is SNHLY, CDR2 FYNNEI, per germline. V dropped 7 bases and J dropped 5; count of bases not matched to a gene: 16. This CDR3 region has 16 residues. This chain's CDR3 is CASNKGQAPVDTEAFF. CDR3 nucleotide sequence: TGTGCCAGCAACAAAGGACAGGCTCCAGTAGATACTGAAGCTTTCTTT.

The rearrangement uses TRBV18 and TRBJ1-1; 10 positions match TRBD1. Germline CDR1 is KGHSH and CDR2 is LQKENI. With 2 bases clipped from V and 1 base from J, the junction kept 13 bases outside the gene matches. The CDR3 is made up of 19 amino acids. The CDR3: CASSPYRGTGVDRNTEAFF. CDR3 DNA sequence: TGTGCCAGCTCACCATATCGTGGGACAGGGGTGGACCGGAACACTGAAGCTTTCTTT.

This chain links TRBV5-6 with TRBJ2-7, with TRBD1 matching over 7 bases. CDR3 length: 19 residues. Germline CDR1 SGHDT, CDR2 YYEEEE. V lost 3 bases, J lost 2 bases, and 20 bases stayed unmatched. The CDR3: CASSSYRRTGLGRAYEQYF. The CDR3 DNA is TGTGCCAGCAGCTCCTATCGCCGGACAGGTTTGGGAAGGGCCTACGAGCAGTACTTC.

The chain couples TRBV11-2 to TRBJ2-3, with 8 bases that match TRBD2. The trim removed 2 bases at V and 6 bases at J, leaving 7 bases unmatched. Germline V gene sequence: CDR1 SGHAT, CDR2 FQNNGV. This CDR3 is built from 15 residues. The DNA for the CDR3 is TGTGCCAGCAGCTTAAACGGGGGGGTCGGGGATACGCAGTATTTT. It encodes CASSLNGGVGDTQYF.

CDR3 loop: CASRSSGGAGTDTQYF. CDR3 nucleotide sequence: TGTGCCAGCAGATCTAGCGGGGGGGCCGGAACAGATACGCAGTATTTT. V and J are TRBV5-4 and TRBJ2-3, with TRBD2 matching 12 bases. Trimming at V came to 5 bases and at J to 3 bases, leaving 7 bases not matched to a gene. This CDR3 has 16 residues. Germline assignment: CDR1 SGHNT and CDR2 YYREEE (reference sequence).

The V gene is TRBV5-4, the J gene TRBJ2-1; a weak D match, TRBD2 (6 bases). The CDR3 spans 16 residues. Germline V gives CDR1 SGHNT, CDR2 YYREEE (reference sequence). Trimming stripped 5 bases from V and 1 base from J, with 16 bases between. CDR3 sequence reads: CASSPGGAESYNEQFF. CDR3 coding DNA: TGTGCCAGCAGTCCCGGGGGAGCGGAGTCCTACAATGAGCAGTTCTTC.

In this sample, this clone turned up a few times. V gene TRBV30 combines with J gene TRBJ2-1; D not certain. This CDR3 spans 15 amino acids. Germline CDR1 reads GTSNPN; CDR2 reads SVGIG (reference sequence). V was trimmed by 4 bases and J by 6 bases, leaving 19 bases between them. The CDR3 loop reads CAWMLEPASGNEQFF. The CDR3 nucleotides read TGTGCCTGGATGCTAGAGCCGGCTTCGGGCAATGAGCAGTTCTTC.

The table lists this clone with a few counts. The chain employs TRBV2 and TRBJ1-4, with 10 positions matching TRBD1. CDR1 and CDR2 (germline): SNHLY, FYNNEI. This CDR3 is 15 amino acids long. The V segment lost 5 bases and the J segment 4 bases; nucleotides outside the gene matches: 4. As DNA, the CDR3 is TGTGCCAGCAGTCGGACAGGGGGTGATAATGAAAAACTGTTTTTT. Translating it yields CASSRTGGDNEKLFF.

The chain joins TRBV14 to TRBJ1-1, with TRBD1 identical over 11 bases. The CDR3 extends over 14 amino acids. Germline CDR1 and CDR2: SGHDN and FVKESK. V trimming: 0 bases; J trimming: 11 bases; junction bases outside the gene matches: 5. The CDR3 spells CASSQDSGTGGAFF. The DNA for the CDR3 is TGTGCCAGCAGCCAAGATTCTGGGACAGGGGGGGCTTTCTTT.

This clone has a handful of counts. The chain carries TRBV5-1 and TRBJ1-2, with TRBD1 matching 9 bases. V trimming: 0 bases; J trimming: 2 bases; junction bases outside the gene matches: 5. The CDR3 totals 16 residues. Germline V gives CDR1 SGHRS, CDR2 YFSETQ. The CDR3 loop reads CASSLDWTGVNYGYTF. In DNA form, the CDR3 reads TGCGCCAGCAGCTTGGACTGGACAGGGGTCAACTATGGCTACACCTTC.

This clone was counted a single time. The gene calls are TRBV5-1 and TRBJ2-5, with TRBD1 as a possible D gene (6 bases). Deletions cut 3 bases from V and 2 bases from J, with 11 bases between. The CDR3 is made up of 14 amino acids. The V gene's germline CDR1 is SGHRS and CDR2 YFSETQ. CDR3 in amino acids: CASSWGTRQETQYF. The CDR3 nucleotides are TGCGCCAGCAGCTGGGGGACAAGACAAGAGACCCAGTACTTC.

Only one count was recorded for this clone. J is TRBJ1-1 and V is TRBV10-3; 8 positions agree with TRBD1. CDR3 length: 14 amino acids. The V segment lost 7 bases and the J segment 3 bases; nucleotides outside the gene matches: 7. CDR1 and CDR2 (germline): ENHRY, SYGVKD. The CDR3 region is CAINPQGADTEAFF. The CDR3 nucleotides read TGTGCCATCAACCCCCAGGGGGCGGACACTGAAGCTTTCTTT.

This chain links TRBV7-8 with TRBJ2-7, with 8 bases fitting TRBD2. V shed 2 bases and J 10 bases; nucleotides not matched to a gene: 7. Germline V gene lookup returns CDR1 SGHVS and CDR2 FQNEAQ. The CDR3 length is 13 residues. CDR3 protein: CASSLSPAGGQYF. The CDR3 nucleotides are TGTGCCAGCAGCTTAAGCCCCGCGGGGGGTCAGTACTTC.

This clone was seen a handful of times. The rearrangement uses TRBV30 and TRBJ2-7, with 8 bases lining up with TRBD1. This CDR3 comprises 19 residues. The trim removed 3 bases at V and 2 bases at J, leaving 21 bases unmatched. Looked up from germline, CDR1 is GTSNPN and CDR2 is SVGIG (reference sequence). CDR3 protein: CAWRVQGGPIIRDPYEQYF. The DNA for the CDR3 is TGTGCCTGGAGGGTACAGGGGGGCCCCATTATAAGAGATCCCTACGAGCAGTACTTC. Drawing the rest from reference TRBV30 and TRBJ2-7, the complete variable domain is SQTIHQWPATLVQPVGSPLSLECTVEGTSNPNLYWYRQAAGRGLQLLFYSVGIGQISSEVPQNLSASRPQDRQFILSSKKLLLSDSGFYLCAWRVQGGPIIRDPYEQYFGPGTRLTVT.

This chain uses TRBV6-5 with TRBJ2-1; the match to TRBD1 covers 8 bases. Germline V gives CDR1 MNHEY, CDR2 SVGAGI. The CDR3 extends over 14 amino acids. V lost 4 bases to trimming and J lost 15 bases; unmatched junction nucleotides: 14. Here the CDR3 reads CASSFQRTGNLRFF. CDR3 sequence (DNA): TGTGCCAGCAGTTTTCAGCGGACAGGGAATTTGAGGTTCTTC.

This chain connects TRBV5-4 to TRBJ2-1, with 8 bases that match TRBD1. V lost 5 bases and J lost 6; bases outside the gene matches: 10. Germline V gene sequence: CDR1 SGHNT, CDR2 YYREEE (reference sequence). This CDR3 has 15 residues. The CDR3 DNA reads TGTGCCAGCAGGGGGGGAACTGACAGGGGCAATGAGCAGTTCTTC. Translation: CASRGGTDRGNEQFF.

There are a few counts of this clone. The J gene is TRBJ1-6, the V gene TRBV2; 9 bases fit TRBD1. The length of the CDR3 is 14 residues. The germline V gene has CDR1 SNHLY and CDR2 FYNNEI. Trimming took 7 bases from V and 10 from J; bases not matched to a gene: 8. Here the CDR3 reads CASNYRGLGSPLHF. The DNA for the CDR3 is TGTGCCAGCAATTACAGGGGGCTGGGATCACCCCTCCACTTT.

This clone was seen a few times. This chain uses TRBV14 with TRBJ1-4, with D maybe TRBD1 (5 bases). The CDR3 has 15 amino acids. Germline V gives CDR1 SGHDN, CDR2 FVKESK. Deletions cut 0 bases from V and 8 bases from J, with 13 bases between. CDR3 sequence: CASSQDLTASEKLFF. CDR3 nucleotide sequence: TGTGCCAGCAGCCAAGATTTGACAGCCTCGGAAAAACTGTTTTTT.

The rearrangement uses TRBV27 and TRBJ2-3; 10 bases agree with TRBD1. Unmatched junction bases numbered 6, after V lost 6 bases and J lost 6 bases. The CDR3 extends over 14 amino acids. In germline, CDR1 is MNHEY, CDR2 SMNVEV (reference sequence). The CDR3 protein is CASRGQGKGDTQYF. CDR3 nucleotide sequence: TGTGCCAGCAGGGGACAGGGGAAAGGGGATACGCAGTATTTT.

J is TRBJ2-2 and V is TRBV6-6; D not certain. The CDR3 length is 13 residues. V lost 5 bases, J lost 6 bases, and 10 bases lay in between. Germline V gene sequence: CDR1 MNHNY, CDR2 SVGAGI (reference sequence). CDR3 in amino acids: CASSTPESGELFF. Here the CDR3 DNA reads TGTGCCAGCAGTACCCCGGAGTCCGGGGAGCTGTTTTTT.

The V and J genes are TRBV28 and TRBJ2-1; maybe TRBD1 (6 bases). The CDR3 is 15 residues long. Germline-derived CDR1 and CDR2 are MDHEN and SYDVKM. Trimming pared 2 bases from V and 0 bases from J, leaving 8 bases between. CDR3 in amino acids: CASSLGGSSYNEQFF. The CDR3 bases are TGTGCCAGCAGTTTAGGGGGCAGCTCCTACAATGAGCAGTTCTTC.